The entry that follows covers one TCR beta chain sequence. Its antigen is unidentified. This sample stems from a study of cytomegalovirus exposure and HLA in healthy donors. V lost 9 bases and J 0 bases, leaving 14 bases between the germline ends. Germline V lookup: CDR1 LNHDA, CDR2 SQIVND (reference sequence). The CDR3 is 14 amino acids. Findings and caveats of the study: Three CMV-associated chains proved CMV antigen-specific in vitro.

The PCR contained 60 Vbeta and 13 Jbeta primers. Produced via immunoSEQ multiplex PCR; TCRdb's table is partial and in-frame only. The table lists 100,000 to 120,000 clones, more than 70% of them singletons, with around 2.1% in the top ten. The sequence derives from a man aged 25-40 years in good health and CMV-seronegative. The specimen sequenced was PBMCs. The V call is TRBV19, the J call TRBJ1-1, with D unresolved. The CDR3, as DNA: TGTGCCAGCCAGACCTCAACTATGAACACTGAAGCTTTCTTT. Amino acid sequence: CASQTSTMNTEAFF.